The 10 T cell receptor beta chains given below trace back to one sample, sequenced in a study of shared clonotypes between healthy human individuals. TCRdb keeps only in-frame clones here, not all; method: immunoSEQ multiplex PCR. The sample holds about 2.2 million clones; around 93% are singletons and the top ten take under 2%. Only CD45RO-negative cells positively selected for CCR7 counted as naive CD8 cells, so terminally differentiated effector memory CD45RA+ cells were excluded. The source material was naive CD8+ T cells from PBMCs. These receptors were obtained from a man between 18 and 29 years old in good health. Some clones in this sample may be carry-over from other donors' samples.

The J gene is TRBJ2-4, the V gene TRBV5-6; D not certain. V was cut by 6 bases and J by 1 base, with 11 bases left in between. The CDR3 extends over 14 amino acids. Per the germline V gene, CDR1 is SGHDT and CDR2 is YYEEEE. Here the CDR3 reads CASTPSGAKNIQYF. CDR3 in DNA: TGTGCCAGCACCCCATCGGGCGCCAAAAACATTCAGTACTTC.

This chain uses TRBV11-2 with TRBJ2-3; 7 bases are a match to TRBD1. The germline V gene has CDR1 SGHAT and CDR2 FQNNGV. The CDR3 has 14 residues. V lost 3 bases and J lost 3; bases outside the gene matches: 3. The CDR3 DNA sequence: TGTGCCAGCAGCTTCTGGACAGGAACAGATACGCAGTATTTT. Its translation is CASSFWTGTDTQYF.

V gene TRBV19 combines with J gene TRBJ1-2, with 8 bases fitting TRBD1. V shed 10 bases and J 7 bases; nucleotides not matched to a gene: 8. The CDR3 length is 12 residues. Germline CDR1 and CDR2: LNHDA and SQIVND (reference sequence). CDR3 amino acids: CAIRDRIRGYTF. The CDR3 region has the DNA TGTGCCATCCGGGACAGGATTCGTGGCTACACCTTC.

The J gene is TRBJ2-2, the V gene TRBV7-9, with TRBD2 identical over 7 bases. This CDR3 region has 15 residues. The V and J ends lost 6 bases and 4 bases, in that order; junction bases with no gene match: 8. CDR1 SEHNR and CDR2 FQNEAQ come from the germline V gene (reference sequence). CDR3 region: CASRSGDYVTGELFF. The CDR3 nucleotides read TGTGCCAGCAGATCCGGGGACTACGTCACCGGGGAGCTGTTTTTT.

As DNA, the CDR3 is TGCAGCCTCCTCGTGAGAGGGCGTCTTAAGGAGACCCAGTACTTC. Its translation is CSLLVRGRLKETQYF. J is TRBJ2-5 and V is TRBV29-1, with a possible D match to TRBD2 (5 bases). CDR3 length: 15 residues. Trimming pared 8 bases from V and 5 bases from J, leaving 24 bases between. Looked up from germline, CDR1 is SQVTM and CDR2 is ANQGSEA.

The genes are TRBV7-9 and TRBJ1-4; D is unresolved. Germline V CDR1 and CDR2: SEHNR, FQNEAQ (reference sequence). The ends were cut back, 1 base at V and 5 bases at J, with 17 bases in the middle. The CDR3 length is 17 residues. The CDR3 sequence is CASSLDLGRSLNEKLFF. In nucleotides, the CDR3 is TGTGCCAGCAGCTTAGATCTCGGGCGGAGCTTAAATGAAAAACTGTTTTTT.

CDR3 nucleotides: TGTGCCAGCACCACACCGGCCCTAGCCAAAAACATTCAGTACTTC. This gives the protein CASTTPALAKNIQYF. V gene TRBV7-8 combines with J gene TRBJ2-4; D is ambiguous. The V and J ends lost 7 bases and 0 bases respectively, with 13 bases between them. Germline CDR1 SGHVS, CDR2 FQNEAQ. This CDR3 has 15 amino acids.

V gene TRBV28 combines with J gene TRBJ2-2; 11 bases align to TRBD2. The CDR3 spans 22 residues. The V gene end was trimmed by 5 bases and the J gene end by 1 base; junction bases not matched to a gene: 21. CDR1 MDHEN and CDR2 SYDVKM come from the germline V gene. CDR3 protein: CASSQRGLADYYPGKNTGELFF. The CDR3 region has the DNA TGTGCCAGCAGTCAGAGGGGACTAGCGGATTACTACCCAGGGAAGAACACCGGGGAGCTGTTTTTT.

This rearrangement joins TRBV6-5 to TRBJ2-7; D unclear. CDR3 length equals 11 residues. Germline CDR1 reads MNHEY; CDR2 reads SVGAGI. V lost 9 bases to trimming and J lost 2 bases, with 8 bases between them. The CDR3 DNA sequence: TGTGCCAGTCGAGACCCCTACGAGCAGTACTTC. Protein sequence: CASRDPYEQYF.

This rearrangement joins TRBV4-1 to TRBJ2-7, with 10 bases fitting TRBD1. The CDR3 spans 15 residues. The J segment lost 3 bases and the V segment lost 4 bases, leaving 6 bases of the junction unmatched. Germline V gives CDR1 MGHRA, CDR2 YSYEKL. The CDR3 here is CASSPSGTGVYEQYF. The CDR3 DNA sequence: TGCGCCAGCAGCCCGTCCGGGACAGGGGTCTACGAGCAGTACTTC.